This T cell receptor beta chain was observed in a study of OX40 agonist ivuxolimab in advanced cancers. Overall study context: A history of anti-PD-1, anti-PD-L1 or anti-CTLA-4 therapy was acceptable, and more than 30% had some. General study results and limits: Partial responders dosed at 0.1-3.0 mg/kg displayed clonal expansion ranking among the lowest. At 0.1 to 3.0 mg/kg and by week 6, CD4+ and CD8+ T cells in the blood had expanded clonally. Expanded clones tended on average to be more numerous among CD8+ T cells than CD4+.

About this clone: Antigen: not known.

The V end was cut by 9 bases, the J end by 1 base, with 15 bases between. The V gene's germline CDR1 is LNHDA and CDR2 SQIVND (reference sequence). The CDR3 sequence is 14 residues long. TCRdb's copy holds only in-frame clones and misses some; the assay was immunoSEQ multiplex PCR. The table shows around 38,000 clones, with nearly 85% occurring only once. This chain joins TRBV19 and TRBJ1-1; the D gene is possibly TRBD1 (5 bases). The TCR originated in an adult with an advanced solid tumor such as melanoma, head and neck, liver or kidney cancer. The specimen was CD4+ or CD8+ T cells sorted from blood, collected in a trial of the OX40 agonist ivuxolimab. CDR3 loop: CASSPGRRNTEAFF. The CDR3 DNA sequence: TGTGCCAGCAGTCCGGGACGCAGGAACACTGAAGCTTTCTTT. The variable domain in full, completed from reference TRBV19 and TRBJ1-1, reads DGGITQSPKYLFRKEGQNVTLSCEQNLNHDAMYWYRQDPGQGLRLIYYSQIVNDFQKGDIAEGYSVSREKKESFPLTVTSAQKNPTAFYLCASSPGRRNTEAFFGQGTRLTVV.